Listed here are 8 T cell receptor beta chains from one sample, sequenced in a study of OX40 agonist ivuxolimab in advanced cancers. The repertoire was sequenced with immunoSEQ multiplex PCR; TCRdb's copy has only in-frame clones and lacks some. Of about 68,000 clones detected, roughly nine tenths appear once; the ten largest clones hold 0.31%. This specimen consisted of CD4+ or CD8+ T cells sorted from blood, obtained in a trial of the OX40 agonist ivuxolimab. The receptors originated from an adult with an advanced solid tumor such as melanoma, head and neck, liver or kidney cancer.

V is TRBV2 and J is TRBJ2-7, with D possibly being TRBD2 (6 bases). V was clipped by 3 bases and J by 7 bases, with 13 bases between them. The CDR3 length is 13 residues. Germline CDR1 SNHLY, CDR2 FYNNEI. CDR3: CASSESGWGEQYF. The CDR3 DNA reads as TGTGCCAGCAGTGAGAGCGGGTGGGGGGAGCAGTACTTC.

The rearrangement uses TRBV7-3 and TRBJ1-1; 9 bases match TRBD1. The V gene end was trimmed by 5 bases and the J gene end by 0 bases; junction bases not matched to a gene: 4. The germline V gene encodes CDR1 SGHTA and CDR2 FQGTGA. This CDR3 has 15 amino acids. CDR3 residues: CASSKTGGLNTEAFF. The CDR3 DNA is TGTGCCAGCAGCAAAACAGGGGGCCTGAACACTGAAGCTTTCTTT.

J is TRBJ2-7 and V is TRBV6-5, with 9 positions matching TRBD1. Losses at the gene ends were 8 bases for V and 3 bases for J; bases not matched to a gene: 11. The CDR3 length is 15 residues. The V gene's germline CDR1 is MNHEY and CDR2 SVGAGI. The CDR3 here is CASRETGGMVYEQYF. The CDR3 bases are TGTGCCAGCCGGGAGACAGGGGGGATGGTCTACGAGCAGTACTTC.

The V and J genes are TRBV9 and TRBJ2-1; 11 nucleotides match TRBD2. This CDR3 comprises 18 residues. Germline-derived CDR1 and CDR2 are SGDLS and YYNGEE. With 0 bases clipped from V and 7 bases from J, the junction kept 12 bases outside the gene matches. The CDR3: CASSVAIMELAGENEQFF. CDR3 nucleotides: TGTGCCAGCAGCGTAGCCATTATGGAACTAGCGGGAGAGAATGAGCAGTTCTTC.

The rearrangement links TRBV5-1 to TRBJ2-5; a possible D gene is TRBD1 (6 bases). Germline values: CDR1 SGHRS, CDR2 YFSETQ. Between the trimmed V and J ends, which lost 4 bases and 2 bases, there was a span of 15 bases. The CDR3 extends over 15 amino acids. The CDR3, as DNA: TGCGCCAGCAGCATGGGGGCCATCCCTCAAGAGACCCAGTACTTC. Its translation is CASSMGAIPQETQYF.

The chain employs TRBV5-6 and TRBJ2-1, with D possibly TRBD2 on 5 matching bases. Germline CDR1 reads SGHDT; CDR2 reads YYEEEE. CDR3 length equals 14 residues. Trimming shortened V by 0 bases and J by 6 bases, and 10 bases separated the two germline ends. The CDR3 DNA is TGTGCCAGCAGCTTGGGGCTAGCAGGCAATGAGCAGTTCTTC. Translating it yields CASSLGLAGNEQFF.

The rearrangement joins TRBV4-1 to TRBJ1-2; TRBD1 matches 7 bases. Germline V CDR1 and CDR2: MGHRA, YSYEKL. The CDR3 length is 14 residues. The V gene end was trimmed by 4 bases and the J gene end by 3 bases; junction bases not matched to a gene: 5. The CDR3 coding sequence is TGCGCCAGCAGCCGAACCGGGACAGACTATGGCTACACCTTC. Its protein is CASSRTGTDYGYTF.

The chain links TRBV5-1 to TRBJ2-1; TRBD2 aligns across 7 bases. Germline V gene sequence: CDR1 SGHRS, CDR2 YFSETQ. V trimming: 4 bases; J trimming: 3 bases; junction bases outside the gene matches: 7. This CDR3 region has 15 residues. CDR3 residues: CASSTGRASYNEQFF. The CDR3 DNA sequence: TGCGCCAGCAGCACGGGGAGGGCCAGCTACAATGAGCAGTTCTTC. Drawing the rest from reference TRBV5-1 and TRBJ2-1, the complete variable domain is KAGVTQTPRYLIKTRGQQVTLSCSPISGHRSVSWYQQTPGQGLQFLFEYFSETQRNKGNFPGRFSGRQFSNSRSEMNVSTLELGDSALYLCASSTGRASYNEQFFGPGTRLTVL.